The next 23 T cell receptor beta chains were all read from a single sample in a study of T cell responses to AZD1222 COVID-19 vaccine (dated by TCRdb to about 2021). Reading the label with the study, this specimen's time point is: baseline before first vaccination. Receptor amplification or capture employed the immunoSEQ multiplex PCR assay. Sourced from immuneACCESS, this table was stored by TCRdb with only in-frame sequences that have V and J called. A share of the clones is absent; for the studies checked, an unresolved V gene accounts for under half, and the remainder has no known explanation. The sample contains more than 140,000 clones, about 89% of them found a single time. The top ten clones comprise under 3.5% of the sample. Sequencing was performed on peripheral blood, taken on day 0 of AZD1222 vaccination. The origin of the receptors is an adult in good health.

The chain couples TRBV10-3 to TRBJ1-2; 8 positions agree with TRBD1. Per germline, CDR1 ENHRY and CDR2 SYGVKD. After removal of 11 bases from V and 4 bases from J, the junction contained 12 bases not matched to a gene. This CDR3 has 14 residues. The CDR3 sequence is CALNPDRVLYGYTF. Written as DNA, the CDR3 is TGTGCCCTAAATCCGGACAGGGTACTCTATGGCTACACCTTC.

This clone was detected only once. V usage is TRBV24-1 and J usage is TRBJ2-1; 9 bases line up with TRBD2. Germline CDR1 is KGHDR and CDR2 is SFDVKD. The V gene end was trimmed by 5 bases and the J gene end by 7 bases; junction bases not matched to a gene: 11. The CDR3 totals 16 residues. Here the CDR3 reads CATSASTSGGGNEQFF. CDR3 DNA sequence: TGTGCCACCAGTGCCTCGACTAGCGGAGGAGGTAATGAGCAGTTCTTC.

The gene calls are TRBV3-1 (or the pseudogene TRBV3-2) and TRBJ2-2; TRBD2 aligns across 7 bases. Germline loops: CDR1 LGHDT, CDR2 YNNKEL (reference sequence). The V gene end was trimmed by 2 bases and the J gene end by 0 bases; junction bases not matched to a gene: 6. The CDR3 is 17 residues long. The CDR3 sequence: CASSQPKGLTNTGELFF. The CDR3 DNA sequence: TGTGCCAGCAGCCAACCTAAGGGACTAACGAACACCGGGGAGCTGTTTTTT.

The J gene is TRBJ2-7, the V gene TRBV11-2; D unclear. CDR1 and CDR2 from the germline V gene are SGHAT and FQNNGV. This CDR3 has 15 residues. Trimming pared 0 bases from V and 0 bases from J, leaving 9 bases between. The CDR3: CASSLDRARSYEQYF. The CDR3 DNA reads as TGTGCCAGCAGCTTAGATCGGGCCCGCTCCTACGAGCAGTACTTC.

This clone appeared once. V is TRBV10-3 and J is TRBJ1-2, with D unclear. Deletions cut 2 bases from V and 7 bases from J, with 8 bases between. Germline CDR1 is ENHRY and CDR2 is SYGVKD. This CDR3 has 12 residues. CDR3 loop: CAISEVWGGYTF. For the CDR3, the DNA is TGTGCCATCAGTGAGGTCTGGGGTGGCTACACCTTC.

The rearrangement uses TRBV19 and TRBJ2-2, with D perhaps TRBD2 (5 bases). The V gene's germline CDR1 is LNHDA and CDR2 SQIVND (reference sequence). Trimming cost V 1 base and J 1 base, with 7 bases left between them. The CDR3 totals 15 residues. The CDR3 loop reads CASSIGGWNTGELFF. As DNA, the CDR3 is TGTGCCAGTAGTATAGGAGGGTGGAACACCGGGGAGCTGTTTTTT.

This CDR3 is CASSFTTRETQYF. CDR3 nucleotide sequence: TGTGCCAGCAGCTTTACAACTAGAGAGACCCAGTACTTC. V usage is TRBV5-5 and J usage is TRBJ2-5; TRBD2 is a possible D gene (5 bases). Looked up from germline, CDR1 is SGHKS and CDR2 is YYEKEE (reference sequence). This CDR3 region has 13 residues. The V and J ends lost 2 bases and 4 bases respectively, with 9 bases between them.

This clone was picked up one time. V gene TRBV7-2 combines with J gene TRBJ1-2; no reliable D call. Deletions cut 1 base from V and 0 bases from J, with 9 bases between. Looked up from germline, CDR1 is SGHTA and CDR2 is FQGNSA. The CDR3 has 15 residues. The CDR3 loop reads CASSLVAAANYGYTF. The DNA of the CDR3 is TGTGCCAGCAGCTTAGTCGCAGCAGCTAACTATGGCTACACCTTC. Combining the CDR3 with reference TRBV7-2 and TRBJ1-2 gives the whole variable domain GAGVSQSPSNKVTEKGKDVELRCDPISGHTALYWYRQSLGQGLEFLIYFQGNSAPDKSGLPSDRFSAERTGGSVSTLTIQRTQQEDSAVYLCASSLVAAANYGYTFGSGTRLTVV.

This CDR3 reads CAWSTNRGLLYGYTF. Here the CDR3 DNA reads TGTGCCTGGAGTACCAACAGGGGGCTACTCTATGGCTACACCTTC. This chain links TRBV30 with TRBJ1-2; 9 nucleotides match TRBD1. V lost 2 bases, J lost 4 bases, and 8 bases stayed unmatched. The germline V gene has CDR1 GTSNPN and CDR2 SVGIG (reference sequence). The CDR3 runs to 15 residues.

In the case of this clone: Sequence at one end of the junction differs from germline and may be a read error. The chain employs TRBV7-7 and TRBJ2-5, with D perhaps given as TRBD1 or TRBD2 (6 bases each). This CDR3 contains 13 residues. Per the germline V gene, CDR1 is SSHAT and CDR2 is FNYEAQ (reference sequence). The CDR3 loop is CASSRGPQETQYF. In nucleotides, the CDR3 is TGTGCTAGCAGCCGGGGGCCCCAAGAGACCCAGTACTTC.

V and J are TRBV27 and TRBJ2-7, with TRBD2 matching 9 bases. Germline CDR1 reads MNHEY; CDR2 reads SMNVEV (reference sequence). CDR3 size: 14 residues. Losses at the gene ends were 3 bases for V and 6 bases for J; bases not matched to a gene: 6. CDR3 sequence reads: CASSFYSGSGEQYF. CDR3 coding DNA: TGTGCCAGCAGTTTTTATAGCGGGAGCGGCGAGCAGTACTTC.

The sample holds one count of this clone. The chain links TRBV28 to TRBJ1-1; D gene ambiguous. Per the germline V gene, CDR1 is MDHEN and CDR2 is SYDVKM. V lost 6 bases to trimming and J lost 4 bases, with 12 bases between them. This CDR3 has 13 amino acids. The DNA of the CDR3 is TGTGCCAGCAGCCCACGTTGGGGCACTGAAGCTTTCTTT. Its protein product is CASSPRWGTEAFF.

The chain joins TRBV10-1 to TRBJ1-5; D unresolved. The V end lost 9 bases, the J end lost 2 bases, and 20 bases lay between the germline ends. Germline values: CDR1 WNHNN, CDR2 SYGVQD (reference sequence). The CDR3 spans 16 residues. The CDR3 DNA reads TGCGCCAGTCCCCATTCCGGGTCGAGGGGCAATCAGCCCCAGCATTTT. The encoded protein is CASPHSGSRGNQPQHF.

The chain links TRBV6-4 to TRBJ2-3; D unclear. The V end lost 6 bases, the J end lost 0 bases, and 13 bases lay between the germline ends. The CDR3 covers 15 residues. The germline CDR1 and CDR2 sequences are MRHNA and SNTAGT. CDR3 nucleotides: TGTGCCAGCAGGCGTACACTCTCTAGCACAGATACGCAGTATTTT. As protein: CASRRTLSSTDTQYF.

The J gene is TRBJ2-7, the V gene TRBV30; the match to TRBD1 covers 8 bases. Germline CDR1 GTSNPN, CDR2 SVGIG (reference sequence). Trimming cost V 4 bases and J 1 base; bases outside gene matches: 9. The CDR3 spans 15 residues. The CDR3 nucleotides are TGTGCCTGGAATCCTGGACAGGGCTTATCCTACGAGCAGTACTTC. Residues: CAWNPGQGLSYEQYF. The variable domain in full, completed from reference TRBV30 and TRBJ2-7, reads SQTIHQWPATLVQPVGSPLSLECTVEGTSNPNLYWYRQAAGRGLQLLFYSVGIGQISSEVPQNLSASRPQDRQFILSSKKLLLSDSGFYLCAWNPGQGLSYEQYFGPGTRLTVT.

A note on this clone: This specimen includes other DNA sequences encoding the same CDR3. The gene calls are TRBV4-2 and TRBJ2-2; D is perhaps TRBD1 or TRBD2 (6 bases each). This CDR3 region has 15 residues. CDR1 and CDR2 from the germline V gene are LGHNA and YNFKEQ. V dropped 6 bases and J dropped 6 bases, with 17 bases sitting between them. CDR3 region: CASRVGGGKPGELFF. The CDR3 region has the DNA TGTGCCAGCAGGGTCGGAGGGGGGAAGCCCGGGGAGCTGTTTTTT.

The rearrangement links TRBV4-2 to TRBJ1-4; D might be TRBD1 (6 bases). Trimming cost V 1 base and J 3 bases, with 18 bases left between them. Germline V gives CDR1 LGHNA, CDR2 YNFKEQ. The CDR3 sequence is 18 residues long. The CDR3 loop is CASSQGQQGIEANEKLFF. CDR3 coding DNA: TGTGCCAGCAGCCAAGGTCAACAGGGAATAGAAGCTAATGAAAAACTGTTTTTT.

The rearrangement joins TRBV7-2 to TRBJ2-3; unclear D gene. Germline lookup yields CDR1 SGHTA and CDR2 FQGNSA. V gave up 4 bases and J gave up 0 bases, with 11 bases separating them. The CDR3 has 15 residues. CDR3 sequence reads: CASSSAAVSTDTQYF. In DNA, the CDR3 is TGTGCCAGCAGCTCCGCGGCGGTTAGCACAGATACGCAGTATTTT.

The chain recombines TRBV27 with TRBJ1-4; D unclear. The CDR3 sequence is 15 residues long. V was trimmed by 5 bases and J by 0 bases, leaving 10 bases between them. CDR1 and CDR2 (germline): MNHEY, SMNVEV (reference sequence). For the CDR3, the DNA is TGTGCCAGCAGTCGGGTTGGGACAACTAATGAAAAACTGTTTTTT. Protein sequence: CASSRVGTTNEKLFF.

The chain carries TRBV7-2 and TRBJ1-4, with 11 nucleotides matching TRBD1. CDR3 size: 16 residues. After removal of 5 bases from V and 8 bases from J, the junction contained 10 bases not matched to a gene. CDR1 and CDR2 (germline): SGHTA, FQGNSA. The CDR3 here is CASSPLRGQGEEKLFF. CDR3 DNA: TGTGCCAGCAGCCCCCTCAGGGGACAGGGGGAAGAAAAACTGTTTTTT.

This clone has a handful of counts. The chain couples TRBV15 to TRBJ2-7; 12 bases agree with TRBD1. V lost 0 bases to trimming and J lost 7 bases; unmatched junction nucleotides: 16. The CDR3 runs 19 residues. CDR1 and CDR2 (germline): LNHNV, YYDKDF (reference sequence). The CDR3 reads CATSRDRNSGTGGAGEQYF. The CDR3 DNA sequence: TGTGCCACCAGCAGAGATAGGAATTCTGGGACAGGGGGCGCGGGGGAGCAGTACTTC.

This clone was seen a handful of times. This sequence joins TRBV24-1 and TRBJ1-2, with a weak D call TRBD1 (6 bases). V was pared by 4 bases and J by 1 base, with 15 bases between. CDR3 length equals 16 residues. Germline V lookup: CDR1 KGHDR, CDR2 SFDVKD. The CDR3 region is CATSDGQPRGNYGYTF. The CDR3 bases are TGTGCCACCAGTGACGGACAGCCCAGGGGTAACTATGGCTACACCTTC.

V usage is TRBV15 and J usage is TRBJ1-5; D call uncertain. The germline gives CDR1 LNHNV, CDR2 YYDKDF (reference sequence). The V gene lost 0 bases and the J gene lost 11 bases, with 11 bases spanning the gap. This CDR3 has 13 amino acids. This chain's CDR3 is CATSRDLEHSQHF. As DNA, the CDR3 is TGTGCCACCAGCAGAGATCTGGAGCATTCCCAGCATTTT.